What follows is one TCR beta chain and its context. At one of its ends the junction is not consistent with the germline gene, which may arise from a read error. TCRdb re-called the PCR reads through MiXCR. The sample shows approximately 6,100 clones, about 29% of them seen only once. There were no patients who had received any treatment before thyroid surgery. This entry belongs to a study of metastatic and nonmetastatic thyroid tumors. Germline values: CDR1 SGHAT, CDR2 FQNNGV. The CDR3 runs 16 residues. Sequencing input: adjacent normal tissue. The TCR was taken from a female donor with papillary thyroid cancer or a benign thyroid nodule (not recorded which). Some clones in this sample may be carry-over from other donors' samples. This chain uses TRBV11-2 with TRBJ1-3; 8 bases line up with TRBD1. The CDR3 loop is CPSSSSTGASGDTIYF. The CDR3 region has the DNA TGTCCCAGCAGCTCCTCGACAGGGGCAAGTGGAGACACCATATATTTT.